This T cell receptor beta chain appears in the sequencing data of a study of glioma-infiltrating T cells. TCR alpha and beta CDR3 regions were amplified from RNA using iRepertoire nested multiplex PCR. Each CDR3 protein gets one entry after TCRdb re-called the multiplex PCR reads with MiXCR. The table has approximately 120,000 distinct CDR3 sequences, roughly 24% seen once. In this sample, this clonotype turned up many times. The V gene lost 3 bases and the J gene lost 2 bases, with 11 bases spanning the gap. This CDR3 spans 15 amino acids. Per the germline V gene, CDR1 is KGHDR and CDR2 is SFDVKD. The sample consisted of glioma tissue, nonneoplastic brain tissue, or PBMCs (not recorded which). This chain links TRBV24-1 with TRBJ2-3, with a possible D match to TRBD1 (6 bases). This sequence was found in a human donor with low-grade glioma or glioblastoma, undergoing nonglioma brain surgery, or in good health (not recorded which). CDR3 sequence reads: CATSDTGQVTDTQYF. CDR3 coding DNA: TGTGCCACCAGTGATACGGGACAAGTCACAGATACGCAGTATTTT.